Below are 6 T cell receptor beta chains sequenced from a single sample in a study of CD8 T cells in Susac syndrome. The RNA input was roughly 0.45 to 1 ug, and it was reverse transcribed with random hexamers. A single record per CDR3 protein comes from TCRdb applying MiXCR to the immunoSEQ multiplex PCR reads. The sample has a few hundred thousand distinct CDR3 sequences, approximately 90% seen once. The source material was CD8+ T cells from PBMCs. These receptors came from a human donor with multiple sclerosis.

The genes are TRBV5-1 and TRBJ2-1; D gene ambiguous. The CDR3 has 13 residues. Germline V gives CDR1 SGHRS, CDR2 YFSETQ. Between the trimmed V and J ends, which lost 6 bases and 7 bases, there was a span of 14 bases. The CDR3 spells CASTPLGRNEQFF. The CDR3 DNA reads TGCGCCAGCACCCCCCTGGGAAGGAATGAGCAGTTCTTC.

This clonotype was detected only once. The V call is TRBV20-1, the J call TRBJ2-5; D call uncertain. The CDR3 loop spans 13 amino acids. The germline V gene encodes CDR1 DFQATT and CDR2 SNEGSKA (reference sequence). Trimming cost V 0 bases and J 2 bases, with 7 bases left between them. CDR3 protein: CSARDREQETQYF. CDR3 sequence (DNA): TGCAGTGCTAGAGATCGTGAGCAAGAGACCCAGTACTTC.

V usage is TRBV19 and J usage is TRBJ2-1; possibly TRBD2 for D (6 bases). V was clipped by 8 bases and J by 8 bases, with 19 bases between them. Germline-derived CDR1 and CDR2 are LNHDA and SQIVND (reference sequence). The CDR3 has 14 residues. DNA of the CDR3: TGTGCCAGTTCCCCAAGGACTATTGGCGATGAGCAGTTCTTC. Its translation is CASSPRTIGDEQFF. The full variable domain, with the rest looked up from reference TRBV19 and TRBJ2-1, is DGGITQSPKYLFRKEGQNVTLSCEQNLNHDAMYWYRQDPGQGLRLIYYSQIVNDFQKGDIAEGYSVSREKKESFPLTVTSAQKNPTAFYLCASSPRTIGDEQFFGPGTRLTVL.

The chain employs TRBV9 and TRBJ2-1, with 10 bases identical to TRBD1. V lost 5 bases, J lost 6 bases, and 11 bases stayed unmatched. Germline loops: CDR1 SGDLS, CDR2 YYNGEE. This CDR3 region has 16 residues. The CDR3 sequence: CASRPSGQGFRNEQFF. As DNA, the CDR3 is TGTGCCAGCAGACCCTCGGGACAGGGGTTTCGCAATGAGCAGTTCTTC.

The V and J genes are TRBV12-3 or TRBV12-4 and TRBJ2-3; TRBD1 matches at 9 bases. Trimming at V came to 3 bases and at J to 5 bases, leaving 9 bases not matched to a gene. The CDR3 spans 16 residues. The CDR3 protein is CASSFGPQGAGDTQYF. The CDR3 nucleotides read TGTGCCAGCAGTTTCGGGCCACAGGGGGCGGGAGATACGCAGTATTTT.

The chain couples TRBV24-1 to TRBJ2-5; tentatively, D is TRBD1 (6 bases). Germline V gives CDR1 KGHDR, CDR2 SFDVKD. Trimming cost V 10 bases and J 5 bases, with 16 bases left between them. The CDR3 length is 13 residues. CDR3 DNA sequence: TGTGCCACTAGTTCCGGGACATACGAGACCCAGTACTTC. Translation gives CATSSGTYETQYF.